The clone carrying this T cell receptor beta chain was seen many times. TCR beta CDR3 regions were amplified from RNA. Researchers ran a first-round RT-PCR on the TCR CDR3 using the HTBI primer set. MiXCR, run by TCRdb on the multiplex PCR reads, gives a single entry per CDR3 protein. The table shows hundreds of thousands of distinct CDR3 sequences, with roughly 22% occurring only once. The diagnoses drew upon clinical symptoms, serum thyroxine and TRAb, thyroid ultrasound and orbital computed tomography. V was trimmed by 1 base and J by 6 bases, leaving 14 bases between them. The germline gives CDR1 SGHVS, CDR2 FQNEAQ. The CDR3 covers 15 residues. The record originates from a study of T cells in Graves' hyperthyroidism and ophthalmopathy.

This TCR was recovered from a woman aged 70-85 years with Graves' ophthalmopathy. Sequenced: blood. This chain connects TRBV7-8 to TRBJ2-3; D not certain. The CDR3, as DNA: TGTGCCAGCAGCTTAGGGCCTGGCTCGGGCGATACGCAGTATTTT. Translation gives CASSLGPGSGDTQYF.